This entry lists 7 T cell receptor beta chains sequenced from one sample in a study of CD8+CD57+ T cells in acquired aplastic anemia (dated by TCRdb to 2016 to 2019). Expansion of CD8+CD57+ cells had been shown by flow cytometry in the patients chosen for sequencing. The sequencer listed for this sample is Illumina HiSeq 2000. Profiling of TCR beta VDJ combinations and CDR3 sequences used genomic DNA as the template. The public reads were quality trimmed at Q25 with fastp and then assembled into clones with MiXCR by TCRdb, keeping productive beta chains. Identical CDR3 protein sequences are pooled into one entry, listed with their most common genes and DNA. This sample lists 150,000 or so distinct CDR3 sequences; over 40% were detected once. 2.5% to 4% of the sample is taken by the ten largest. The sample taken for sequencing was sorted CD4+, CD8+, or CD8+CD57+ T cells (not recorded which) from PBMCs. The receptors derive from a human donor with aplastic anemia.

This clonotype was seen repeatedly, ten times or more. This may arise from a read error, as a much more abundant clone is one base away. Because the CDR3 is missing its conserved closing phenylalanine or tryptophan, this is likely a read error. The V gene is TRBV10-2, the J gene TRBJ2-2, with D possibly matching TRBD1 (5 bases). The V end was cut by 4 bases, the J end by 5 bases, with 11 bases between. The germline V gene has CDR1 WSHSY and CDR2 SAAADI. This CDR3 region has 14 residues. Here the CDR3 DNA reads TGCGCCAGCAGTGGTCTAGGGGATACCGGGGAGCTGTTTCTT. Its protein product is CASSGLGDTGELFL.

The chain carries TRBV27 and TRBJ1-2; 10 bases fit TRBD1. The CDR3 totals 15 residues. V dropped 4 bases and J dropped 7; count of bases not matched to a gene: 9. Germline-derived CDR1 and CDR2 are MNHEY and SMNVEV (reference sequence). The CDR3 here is CASSSRDRGFGGYTF. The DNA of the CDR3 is TGTGCCAGCAGTTCCCGGGACAGGGGTTTTGGTGGCTACACCTTC.

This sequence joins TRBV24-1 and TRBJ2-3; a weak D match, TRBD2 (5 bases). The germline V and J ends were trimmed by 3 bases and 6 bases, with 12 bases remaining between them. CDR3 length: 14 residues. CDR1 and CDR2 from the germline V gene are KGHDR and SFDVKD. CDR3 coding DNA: TGTGCCACCAGTGATCCAACTAGGTCGGATACGCAGTATTTT. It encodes CATSDPTRSDTQYF.

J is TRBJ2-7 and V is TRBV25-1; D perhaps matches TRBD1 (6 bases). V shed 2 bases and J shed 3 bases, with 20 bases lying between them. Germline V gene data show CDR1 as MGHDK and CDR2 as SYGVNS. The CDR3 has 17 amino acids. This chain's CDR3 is CASSEMDSPMSLYEQYF. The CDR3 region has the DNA TGTGCCAGCAGTGAAATGGACAGCCCTATGTCCCTCTACGAGCAGTACTTC.

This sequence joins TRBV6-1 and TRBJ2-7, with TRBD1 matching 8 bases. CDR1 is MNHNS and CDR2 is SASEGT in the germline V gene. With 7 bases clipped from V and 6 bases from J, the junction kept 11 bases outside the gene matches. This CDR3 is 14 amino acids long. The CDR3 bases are TGTGCCAGCACCTCCGGGACAGGAGAGTCCGAGCAGTACTTC. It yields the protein CASTSGTGESEQYF.

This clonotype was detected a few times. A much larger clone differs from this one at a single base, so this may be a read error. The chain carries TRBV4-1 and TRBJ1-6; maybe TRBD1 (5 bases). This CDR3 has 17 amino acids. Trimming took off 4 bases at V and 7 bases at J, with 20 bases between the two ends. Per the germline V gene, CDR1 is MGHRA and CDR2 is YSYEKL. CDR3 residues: CASSREGAGIGNSPLHF. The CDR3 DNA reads TGCGCCAGCAGCCGAGAAGGCGCAGGGATAGGAAATTCACCCCTCCACTTT.

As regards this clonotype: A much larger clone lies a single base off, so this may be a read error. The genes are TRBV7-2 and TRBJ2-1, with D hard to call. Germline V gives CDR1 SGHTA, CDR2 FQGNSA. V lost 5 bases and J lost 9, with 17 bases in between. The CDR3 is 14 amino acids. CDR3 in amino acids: CASSVDYTPSEQFF. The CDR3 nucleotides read TGTGCCAGCAGCGTTGATTACACTCCCAGTGAGCAGTTCTTC.